This T cell receptor (beta chain) was observed in a study of T cell repertoires in ileal Crohn's disease. Study-level background: At postoperative colonoscopy, neoterminal ileum biopsies were taken as M6.

Some clones are missing from TCRdb's copy, which holds only in-frame ones; the method was immunoSEQ multiplex PCR. The data hold some 11,000 clones, with around 74% observed a single time. Notes on this clone: Its cognate antigen is unknown.

Germline lookup yields CDR1 SGHDT and CDR2 YYEEEE. The CDR3 consists of 16 residues. V lost 2 bases and J 5 bases, leaving 17 bases between the germline ends. General study findings and limits: Endoscopic recurrence occurred in every patient whose clonality exceeded 26.8%. Mucosal expansions were suggested to be mainly CD8 T cells. Within the first postoperative year, endoscopy came at median approximately 6.3 months.

The time point: neoterminal ileum biopsy at postoperative endoscopy, about 6 months after surgery. The chain joins TRBV5-6 to TRBJ1-5, with D possibly matching TRBD1 (6 bases). This receptor was identified in an adult with Crohn's disease. The sequenced sample consisted of ileal tissue. CDR3: CASSFAGWDNDQPQHF. CDR3 in DNA: TGTGCCAGCAGCTTTGCGGGTTGGGACAACGATCAGCCCCAGCATTTT.